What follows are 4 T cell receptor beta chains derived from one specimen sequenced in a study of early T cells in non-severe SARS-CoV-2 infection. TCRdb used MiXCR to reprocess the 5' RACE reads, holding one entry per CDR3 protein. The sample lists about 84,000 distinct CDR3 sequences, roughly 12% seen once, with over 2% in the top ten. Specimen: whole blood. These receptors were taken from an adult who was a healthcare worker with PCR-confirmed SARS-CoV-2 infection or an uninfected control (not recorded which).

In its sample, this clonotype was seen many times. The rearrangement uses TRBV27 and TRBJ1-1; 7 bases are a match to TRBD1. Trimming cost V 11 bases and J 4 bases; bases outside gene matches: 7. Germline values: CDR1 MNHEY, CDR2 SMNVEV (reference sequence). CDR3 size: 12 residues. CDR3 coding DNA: TGTGCCCGACCTCACAGGGGCACTGAAGCTTTCTTT. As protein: CARPHRGTEAFF.

The CDR3 region has the DNA TGCAGTGCTATGTGGGGCAGGGGGCAGGTTGAGCAGTACTTC. As protein: CSAMWGRGQVEQYF. The chain uses TRBV20-1 and TRBJ2-7; 8 bases align to TRBD1. Germline CDR1 is DFQATT and CDR2 is SNEGSKA (reference sequence). V shed 4 bases and J 7 bases; nucleotides not matched to a gene: 12. This CDR3 contains 14 residues.

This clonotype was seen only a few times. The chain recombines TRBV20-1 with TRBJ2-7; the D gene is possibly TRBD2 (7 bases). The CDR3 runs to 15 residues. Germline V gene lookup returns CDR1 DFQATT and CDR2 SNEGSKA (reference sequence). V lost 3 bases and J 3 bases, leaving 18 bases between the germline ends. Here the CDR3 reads CSARAAGANGYEQYF. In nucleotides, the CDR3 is TGCAGTGCTAGGGCCGCGGGGGCGAACGGCTACGAGCAGTACTTC.

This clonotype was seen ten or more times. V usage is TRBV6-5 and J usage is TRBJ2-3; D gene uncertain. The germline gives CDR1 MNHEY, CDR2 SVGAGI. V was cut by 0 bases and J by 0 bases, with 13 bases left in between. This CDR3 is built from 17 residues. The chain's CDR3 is CASSYSGIGSSTDTQYF. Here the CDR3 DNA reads TGTGCCAGCAGTTACTCTGGGATAGGGTCTAGCACAGATACGCAGTATTTT.